This is a list of T cell receptor beta chains from one sample in a study of blood T cell repertoires in COVID-19. Some clones are missing from TCRdb's copy, which holds only in-frame ones; the method was immunoSEQ multiplex PCR. The table includes more than 110,000 clones, about 76% detected once. Sequencing used peripheral blood. These receptors were taken from a man at least 80 years old with acute or convalescent COVID-19. CDR3s include the opening cysteine and the closing phenylalanine or tryptophan. Each record gives: CDR3 protein, CDR3 DNA, V gene, J gene, D gene, clone size. A D gene is named only where the DNA matches it firmly. Not every row has a clone size; where given, it reads once, few, many or a size class.

cdr3_aa: CASRKNEGHEQYF; cdr3_nt: TGTGCCAGCAGGAAAAACGAGGGCCACGAGCAGTACTTC; v_call: TRBV6-6; j_call: TRBJ2-7; d_call: -; clone_size: -
cdr3_aa: CASSLLRPSGSTDTQYF; cdr3_nt: TGTGCCAGCAGCCTCCTCCGCCCTAGCGGCAGCACAGATACGCAGTATTTT; v_call: TRBV11-2; j_call: TRBJ2-3; d_call: TRBD2; clone_size: -
cdr3_aa: CASSLSRVTTSYEQYF; cdr3_nt: TGTGCCAGCAGTTTATCACGGGTCACTACCTCCTACGAGCAGTACTTC; v_call: TRBV27; j_call: TRBJ2-7; d_call: -; clone_size: -
cdr3_aa: CASSDDSFKANYGYTF; cdr3_nt: TGCGCCAGCAGTGACGACAGCTTCAAAGCTAACTATGGCTACACCTTC; v_call: TRBV10-2; j_call: TRBJ1-2; d_call: -; clone_size: -
cdr3_aa: CASSRLGGADEKLFF; cdr3_nt: TGTGCCAGCAGCCGCTTGGGGGGGGCAGATGAAAAACTGTTTTTT; v_call: TRBV28; j_call: TRBJ1-4; d_call: -; clone_size: -
cdr3_aa: CASSLGGGPNTGELFF; cdr3_nt: TGTGCCAGCAGCTTAGGCGGGGGGCCGAACACCGGGGAGCTGTTTTTT; v_call: TRBV7-3; j_call: TRBJ2-2; d_call: TRBD2; clone_size: -
cdr3_aa: CASATSGGDNEQFF; cdr3_nt: TGCGCCAGCGCGACTAGCGGGGGCGACAATGAGCAGTTCTTC; v_call: TRBV5-1; j_call: TRBJ2-1; d_call: TRBD2; clone_size: -
cdr3_aa: CASSYSGTGGYEKLFF; cdr3_nt: TGTGCCAGCAGTTACTCGGGAACAGGGGGATACGAAAAACTGTTTTTT; v_call: TRBV6-5; j_call: TRBJ1-4; d_call: TRBD1; clone_size: -
cdr3_aa: CASSLARGADGYTF; cdr3_nt: TGCGCCAGCAGCTTGGCCCGGGGGGCAGATGGCTACACCTTC; v_call: TRBV5-1; j_call: TRBJ1-2; d_call: -; clone_size: -
cdr3_aa: CASSLALGSEKLFF; cdr3_nt: TGTGCCAGCAGCTTAGCGTTGGGGAGTGAAAAACTGTTTTTT; v_call: TRBV7-8; j_call: TRBJ1-4; d_call: -; clone_size: few
cdr3_aa: CASRTSDAETQYF; cdr3_nt: TGTGCCAGTAGAACCTCCGATGCGGAGACCCAGTACTTC; v_call: TRBV19; j_call: TRBJ2-5; d_call: -; clone_size: -
cdr3_aa: CASSYRGLNTGELFF; cdr3_nt: TGTGCCAGTAGTTACAGGGGCCTGAACACCGGGGAGCTGTTTTTT; v_call: TRBV19; j_call: TRBJ2-2; d_call: TRBD1; clone_size: -
cdr3_aa: CASSFGTGTDTQYF; cdr3_nt: TGTGCCAGCAGTTTTGGGACAGGGACAGATACGCAGTATTTT; v_call: TRBV27; j_call: TRBJ2-3; d_call: TRBD1; clone_size: -
cdr3_aa: CASSRTGETTDTQYF; cdr3_nt: TGTGCCAGCAGCCGGACAGGGGAGACAACAGATACGCAGTATTTT; v_call: TRBV6-2/TRBV6-3; j_call: TRBJ2-3; d_call: TRBD1; clone_size: -
cdr3_aa: CASSWDRDQPQHF; cdr3_nt: TGTGCCAGCAGCTGGGACAGAGATCAGCCCCAGCATTTT; v_call: TRBV7-8; j_call: TRBJ1-5; d_call: TRBD1; clone_size: -
cdr3_aa: CAISEGDRLGNIQYF; cdr3_nt: TGTGCCATCAGTGAGGGCGACAGGTTGGGAAACATTCAGTACTTC; v_call: TRBV10-3; j_call: TRBJ2-4; d_call: -; clone_size: -
cdr3_aa: CASSPTGIAEAFF; cdr3_nt: TGTGCCAGCAGTCCGACAGGGATCGCTGAAGCTTTCTTT; v_call: TRBV27; j_call: TRBJ1-1; d_call: TRBD1; clone_size: many
cdr3_aa: CASSAGMAYEQYF; cdr3_nt: TGTGCCAGCAGTGCAGGCATGGCCTACGAGCAGTACTTC; v_call: TRBV11-1; j_call: TRBJ2-7; d_call: -; clone_size: -
cdr3_aa: CASSDGPFDTQYF; cdr3_nt: TGTGCCAGCAGTGACGGCCCATTCGATACGCAGTATTTT; v_call: TRBV6-4; j_call: TRBJ2-3; d_call: -; clone_size: -
cdr3_aa: CASSFPGRASVDTGELFF; cdr3_nt: TGTGCCAGCAGCTTTCCTGGGCGGGCTAGCGTCGACACCGGGGAGCTGTTTTTT; v_call: TRBV5-6; j_call: TRBJ2-2; d_call: -; clone_size: -